These T cell receptor beta chains were read from a single sample in a study of blood T cell repertoires in COVID-19. Using immunoSEQ multiplex PCR, the repertoire was profiled, and TCRdb retains in-frame clones only, with some absent. The sample holds about 94,000 clones, around 75% seen once. Sample: peripheral blood. These receptors all stem from a man aged 70-80 years with COVID-19, enrolled during active disease. Each CDR3 is given with its conserved first and last residue. D genes are given only for firm matches. Size values are once, few and many counts, or a class for expanded clones, and some rows have none.

clone size | D gene | J gene | V gene | CDR3 protein | CDR3 DNA
NA | TRBD2 | TRBJ2-7 | TRBV7-6 | CASSPRTSGSYEQYF | TGTGCCAGCAGCCCCAGGACTAGCGGGTCCTACGAGCAGTACTTC
once | NA | TRBJ1-5 | TRBV19 | CASSPRQGGSYQPQHF | TGTGCCAGTAGTCCCAGGCAGGGAGGGTCGTATCAGCCCCAGCATTTT
few | TRBD2 | TRBJ2-5 | TRBV11-1 | CASSSPTSGERETQYF | TGTGCCAGCAGCTCCCCGACTAGCGGGGAGAGGGAGACCCAGTACTTC
NA | NA | TRBJ1-2 | TRBV28 | CASTPDSYGSGYTF | TGTGCCAGCACCCCGGACTCGTATGGGAGCGGCTACACCTTC
NA | NA | TRBJ2-7 | TRBV6-5 | CASSLYSSSYEQYF | TGTGCCAGCAGTTTATACAGCAGTTCCTACGAGCAGTACTTC
NA | NA | TRBJ2-2 | TRBV19 | CAGEGGNTGELFF | TGTGCCGGAGAAGGGGGAAACACCGGGGAGCTGTTTTTT
NA | NA | TRBJ1-1 | TRBV9 | CASSPPGGYTEAFF | TGTGCCAGCAGCCCCCCGGGGGGTTATACTGAAGCTTTCTTT
NA | TRBD1 | TRBJ1-5 | TRBV19 | CASMDRSYSNQPQHF | TGTGCCAGTATGGACAGGAGCTATAGCAATCAGCCCCAGCATTTT
once | NA | TRBJ1-1 | TRBV2 | CASSDQGNTEAFF | TGTGCCAGCAGTGACCAGGGGAACACTGAAGCTTTCTTT
once | NA | TRBJ1-5 | TRBV3-1/TRBV3-2 | CASQGGNQPQHF | TGTGCCAGCCAAGGAGGTAATCAGCCCCAGCATTTT
NA | TRBD2 | TRBJ2-5 | TRBV7-2 | CASSSSGPAETQYF | TGTGCCAGCAGCTCTAGCGGGCCGGCTGAGACCCAGTACTTC
NA | NA | TRBJ2-5 | TRBV19 | CASSRGPDETQYF | TGTGCCAGTAGTAGGGGGCCAGACGAGACCCAGTACTTC
few | NA | TRBJ2-5 | TRBV7-9 | CASSPEATQETQYF | TGTGCCAGCAGCCCCGAGGCTACGCAAGAGACCCAGTACTTC
once | NA | TRBJ1-2 | TRBV24-1 | CATSGEFYGYTF | TGTGCCACCAGTGGAGAGTTCTATGGCTACACCTTC
NA | NA | TRBJ1-2 | TRBV13 | CASSLAQSYGYTF | TGTGCCAGCAGCTTAGCACAGAGCTATGGCTACACCTTC
NA | NA | TRBJ2-1 | TRBV28 | CASSLAGGPRNEQFF | TGTGCCAGTTCCTTAGCTGGAGGGCCAAGGAATGAGCAGTTCTTC
NA | NA | TRBJ1-5 | TRBV5-8 | CASSVYSNQPQHF | TGTGCCAGCAGCGTGTATAGCAATCAGCCCCAGCATTTT
NA | NA | TRBJ2-7 | TRBV7-2 | CASTLQSRTSYEQYF | TGTGCCAGCACCCTCCAATCAAGGACATCCTACGAGCAGTACTTC
NA | NA | TRBJ2-1 | TRBV7-2 | CASSRNTGVEQFF | TGTGCCAGCAGCCGGAATACGGGGGTTGAGCAGTTCTTC
NA | NA | TRBJ1-1 | TRBV6-6 | CASSSGRDTEAFF | TGTGCCAGCTCGTCAGGGAGGGACACTGAAGCTTTCTTT
NA | TRBD1 | TRBJ1-3 | TRBV10-3 | CATGGQGGGNTIYF | TGTGCCACCGGGGGACAGGGTGGTGGAAACACCATATATTTT
NA | TRBD1 | TRBJ2-1 | TRBV7-6 | CASSLGWTGSGGYNEQFF | TGTGCCAGCAGCTTAGGGTGGACAGGGAGTGGTGGGTACAATGAGCAGTTCTTC
NA | TRBD1 | TRBJ1-6 | TRBV28 | CASSIHRGPYNSPLHF | TGTGCCAGCAGTATCCACAGGGGGCCTTATAATTCACCCCTCCACTTT
NA | NA | TRBJ1-4 | TRBV19 | CATSWEGEKLFF | TGTGCCACTTCGTGGGAGGGAGAAAAACTGTTTTTT
NA | NA | TRBJ1-6 | TRBV13 | CASSLNRNNSPLHF | TGTGCCAGCAGCTTAAACAGGAACAATTCACCCCTCCACTTT
NA | NA | TRBJ1-2 | TRBV5-6 | CASSLVYSYYGYTF | TGTGCCAGCAGCTTGGTATACAGCTACTATGGCTACACCTTC
NA | TRBD2 | TRBJ2-5 | TRBV11-2 | CASSWTSGRETQYF | TGTGCCAGCAGCTGGACTAGCGGGCGGGAGACCCAGTACTTC
NA | TRBD1 | TRBJ2-3 | TRBV6-5 | CASSYGQGTDTQYF | TGTGCCAGCAGTTATGGACAGGGCACAGATACGCAGTATTTT
NA | TRBD2 | TRBJ2-1 | TRBV30 | CAWTLGLAGDEQFF | TGTGCCTGGACCCTAGGACTAGCGGGGGATGAGCAGTTCTTC
once | NA | TRBJ2-2 | TRBV7-3 | CASSLSRSSGELFF | TGTGCCAGCAGCTTAAGTCGGAGCTCTGGGGAGCTGTTTTTT